Below are 12 T cell receptor beta chains sequenced from a single sample in a study of immune aging and cytomegalovirus after organ transplant. These TCRs' antigens remain unknown. Libraries came from microwell single-cell capture using BD Rhapsody targeted mRNA and AbSeq reagents. TCRdb re-derived calls from the single-cell sequencing reads in MiXCR, one entry per CDR3 protein. The sample has about 21,000 distinct CDR3 sequences, about a third seen once; the top ten hold less than 30%. Regarding time point: five sample-tagged time points from pre-transplant (day -1) to day 368 post-transplant, pooled. The sequencing here drew on CMV peptide-activated CD4+ and CD8+ T cells sorted from blood, taken at five time points, pooled. Subset denoted: sorted CD8+CD137+ and CD4+CD154+ T cells after about 12 h CMV IE-1 peptide stimulation. These TCRs come from a female donor who had a heart transplant and CMV viremia.

This clonotype was found once. The chain links TRBV3-1 to TRBJ1-3, with 9 nucleotides matching TRBD1. V shed 4 bases and J 9 bases; nucleotides not matched to a gene: 13. The CDR3 is made up of 16 amino acids. Per germline, CDR1 LGHDT and CDR2 YNNKEL (reference sequence). DNA for the CDR3: TGTGCCAGCAGCCCCAGGTCCGGGACAGGGTGGAGCACCATATATTTT. This gives the protein CASSPRSGTGWSTIYF.

DNA for the CDR3: TGTGCCTGGGCTAGCGGGAGCTTTTACGAGCAGTACTTC. Residues: CAWASGSFYEQYF. The chain joins TRBV30 to TRBJ2-7, with 10 nucleotides matching TRBD2. Trimming removed 5 bases from V and 4 bases from J; junction bases left unmatched: 5. The CDR3 has 13 amino acids. Germline assignment: CDR1 GTSNPN and CDR2 SVGIG (reference sequence).

This clonotype has a count of ten or more. This chain joins TRBV5-4 and TRBJ1-2, with 9 bases identical to TRBD1. Germline CDR1 and CDR2: SGHNT and YYREEE (reference sequence). V dropped 4 bases and J dropped 8; count of bases not matched to a gene: 15. CDR3 size: 16 residues. This CDR3 is CASSTGTGQGLKGYTF. In DNA form, the CDR3 reads TGTGCCAGCAGCACCGGGACAGGGCAAGGGTTGAAGGGCTACACCTTC.

This clonotype was observed a few times. The V gene is TRBV12-3 or TRBV12-4, the J gene TRBJ1-5, with 11 bases matching TRBD1. The CDR3 totals 17 residues. The junction had 6 bases not matched to a gene; V was cut back by 5 bases and J by 0 bases. The DNA for the CDR3 is TGTGCCAGCAGTCCGCCGGGACAGGGGGGTAGCAATCAGCCCCAGCATTTT. The encoded protein is CASSPPGQGGSNQPQHF.

As regards this clonotype: The junction does not match germline at one end; this may be a read error. V is TRBV5-1 and J is TRBJ1-2; the D gene is possibly TRBD1 (5 bases). CDR1 is SGHRS and CDR2 is YFSETQ in the germline V gene. The CDR3 covers 12 residues. CDR3 sequence: CASRRDGYGYAF. The CDR3 bases are TGCGCCAGCAGAAGGGACGGCTATGGCTACGCCTTC.

The chain couples TRBV19 to TRBJ2-1; D ambiguous. V was clipped by 1 base and J by 0 bases, with 7 bases between them. There are 15 residues in the CDR3. Germline values: CDR1 LNHDA, CDR2 SQIVND (reference sequence). CDR3 loop: CASSIVVGSYNEQFF. The CDR3 bases are TGTGCCAGTAGTATAGTGGTAGGCTCCTACAATGAGCAGTTCTTC.

In its sample, this clonotype was seen many times. This sequence joins TRBV19 and TRBJ1-5; no reliable D call. Germline-derived CDR1 and CDR2 are LNHDA and SQIVND (reference sequence). Deletions cut 4 bases from V and 2 bases from J, with 18 bases between. The CDR3 has 17 amino acids. This CDR3 is CASSTTGIFGGNQPQHF. The CDR3 DNA is TGTGCCAGTAGTACGACTGGAATTTTCGGGGGCAATCAGCCCCAGCATTTT.

A few counts support this clonotype. This chain connects TRBV11-3 to TRBJ1-1; 7 nucleotides match TRBD1. Trimming at V came to 5 bases and at J to 2 bases, leaving 5 bases not matched to a gene. Germline CDR1 and CDR2: SGHNT and YENEEA. The CDR3 length is 14 residues. In nucleotides, the CDR3 is TGTGCCAGCAGCACGCGACAGGGAAACACTGAAGCTTTCTTT. It codes for CASSTRQGNTEAFF. The full variable domain, its missing parts supplied by reference TRBV11-3 and TRBJ1-1, is EAGVVQSPRYKIIEKKQPVAFWCNPISGHNTLYWYLQNLGQGPELLIRYENEEAVDDSQLPKDRFSAERLKGVDSTLKIQPAELGDSAVYLCASSTRQGNTEAFFGQGTRLTVV.

This chain links TRBV20-1 with TRBJ2-7, with D possibly being TRBD1 (5 bases). The V gene lost 5 bases and the J gene lost 4 bases, with 15 bases spanning the gap. There are 13 residues in the CDR3. Germline V gene sequence: CDR1 DFQATT, CDR2 SNEGSKA (reference sequence). This CDR3 is CSAGRASEYEQYF. As DNA, the CDR3 is TGCAGTGCTGGCAGGGCCAGCGAATACGAGCAGTACTTC.

This clonotype appeared once. Germline and junction disagree at one end, which may indicate a read error. This chain uses TRBV29-1 with TRBJ1-1, with a tentative D call TRBD1 (5 bases). Germline loops: CDR1 SQVTM, CDR2 ANQGSEA. The length of the CDR3 is 13 residues. The CDR3 DNA reads as TGCAGCATTGAAAAGCAGGGCCGCACTGAAGCTTTCTTT. Encoded protein: CSIEKQGRTEAFF.

This chain joins TRBV7-9 and TRBJ2-2, with D perhaps matching TRBD1 or TRBD2 (5 bases each). The germline gives CDR1 SEHNR, CDR2 FQNEAQ (reference sequence). The V and J ends lost 10 bases and 5 bases respectively, with 17 bases between them. The CDR3 has 14 residues. CDR3 in DNA: TGTGCCACCCGGGGCCCGGGAACGACCGGGGAGCTGTTTTTT. Amino acids: CATRGPGTTGELFF.

In this sample, this clonotype turned up a few times. The V gene is TRBV7-9, the J gene TRBJ2-7, with TRBD1 identical over 8 bases. The length of the CDR3 is 13 residues. Germline V CDR1 and CDR2: SEHNR, FQNEAQ (reference sequence). V lost 10 bases, J lost 6 bases, and 11 bases stayed unmatched. The CDR3 loop reads CATDRTGSGEQYF. The DNA of the CDR3 is TGTGCCACCGATAGGACAGGGAGTGGCGAGCAGTACTTC.